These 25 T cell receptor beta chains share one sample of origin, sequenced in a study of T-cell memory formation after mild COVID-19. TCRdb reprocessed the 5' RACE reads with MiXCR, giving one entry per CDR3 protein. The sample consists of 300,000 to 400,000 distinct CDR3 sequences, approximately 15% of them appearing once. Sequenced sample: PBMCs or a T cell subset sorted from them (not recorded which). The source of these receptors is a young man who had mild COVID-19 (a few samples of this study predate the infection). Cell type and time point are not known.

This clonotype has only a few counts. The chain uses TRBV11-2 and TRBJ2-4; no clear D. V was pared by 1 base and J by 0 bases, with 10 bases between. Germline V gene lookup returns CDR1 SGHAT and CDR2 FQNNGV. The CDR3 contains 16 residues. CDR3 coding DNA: TGTGCCAGCAGCTTAGCTGGGCAGTTAGCCAAAAACATTCAGTACTTC. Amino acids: CASSLAGQLAKNIQYF.

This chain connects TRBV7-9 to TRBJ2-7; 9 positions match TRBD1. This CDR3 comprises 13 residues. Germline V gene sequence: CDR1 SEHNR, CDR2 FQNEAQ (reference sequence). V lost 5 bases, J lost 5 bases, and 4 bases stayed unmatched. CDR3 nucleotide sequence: TGTGCCAGCAGCGTACAGGGGGCGAACGAGCAGTACTTC. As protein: CASSVQGANEQYF.

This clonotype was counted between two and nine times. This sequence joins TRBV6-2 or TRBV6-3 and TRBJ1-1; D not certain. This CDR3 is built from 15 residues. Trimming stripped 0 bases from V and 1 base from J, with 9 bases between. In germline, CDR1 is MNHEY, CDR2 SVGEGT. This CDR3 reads CASSYSMGANTEAFF. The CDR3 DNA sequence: TGTGCCAGCAGTTACTCGATGGGAGCGAACACTGAAGCTTTCTTT.

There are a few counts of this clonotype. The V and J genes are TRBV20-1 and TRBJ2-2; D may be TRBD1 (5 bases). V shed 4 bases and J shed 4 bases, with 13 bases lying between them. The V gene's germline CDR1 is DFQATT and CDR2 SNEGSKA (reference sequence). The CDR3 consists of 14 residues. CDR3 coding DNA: TGCAGTGCTACCTCGACAGATACCACCGGGGAGCTGTTTTTT. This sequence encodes CSATSTDTTGELFF.

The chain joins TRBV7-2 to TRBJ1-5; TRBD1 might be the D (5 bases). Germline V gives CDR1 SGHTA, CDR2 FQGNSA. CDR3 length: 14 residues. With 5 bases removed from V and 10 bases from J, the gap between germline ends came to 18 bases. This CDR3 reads CASSPSDWGGPQHF. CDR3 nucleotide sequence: TGTGCCAGCAGCCCCTCTGACTGGGGGGGTCCCCAGCATTTT.

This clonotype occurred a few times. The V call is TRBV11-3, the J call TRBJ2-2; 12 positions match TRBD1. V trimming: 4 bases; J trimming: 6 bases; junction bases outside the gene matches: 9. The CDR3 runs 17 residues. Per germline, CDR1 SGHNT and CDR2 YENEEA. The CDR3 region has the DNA TGTGCCAGCAGCTCTATTCCCGGGACAGGGGGCTCCGGGGAGCTGTTTTTT. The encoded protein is CASSSIPGTGGSGELFF.

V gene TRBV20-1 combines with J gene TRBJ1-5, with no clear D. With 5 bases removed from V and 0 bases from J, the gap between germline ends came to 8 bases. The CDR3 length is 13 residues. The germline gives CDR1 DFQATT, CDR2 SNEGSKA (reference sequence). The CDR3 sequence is CSARPVSNQPQHF. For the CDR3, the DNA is TGCAGTGCTCGCCCAGTTAGCAATCAGCCCCAGCATTTT.

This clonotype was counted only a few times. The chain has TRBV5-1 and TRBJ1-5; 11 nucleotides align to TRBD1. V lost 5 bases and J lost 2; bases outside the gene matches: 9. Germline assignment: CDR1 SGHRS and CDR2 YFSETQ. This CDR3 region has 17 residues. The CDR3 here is CASSSGTGGIGNQPQHF. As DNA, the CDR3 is TGCGCCAGCAGTTCCGGGACAGGGGGAATCGGCAATCAGCCCCAGCATTTT.

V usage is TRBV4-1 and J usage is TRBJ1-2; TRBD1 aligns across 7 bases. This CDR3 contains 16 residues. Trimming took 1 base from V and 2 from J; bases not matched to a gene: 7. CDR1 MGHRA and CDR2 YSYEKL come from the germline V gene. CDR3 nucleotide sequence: TGCGCCAGCAGCCAAGGAAGTGCCAGGGGGAACTATGGCTACACCTTC. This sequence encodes CASSQGSARGNYGYTF.

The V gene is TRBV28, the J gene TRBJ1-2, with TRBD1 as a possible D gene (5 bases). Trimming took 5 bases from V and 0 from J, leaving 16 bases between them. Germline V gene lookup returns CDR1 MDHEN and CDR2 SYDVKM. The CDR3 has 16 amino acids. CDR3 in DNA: TGTGCCAGCAGTCCCTCCGGCAGGGTAGCTAACTATGGCTACACCTTC. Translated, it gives CASSPSGRVANYGYTF.

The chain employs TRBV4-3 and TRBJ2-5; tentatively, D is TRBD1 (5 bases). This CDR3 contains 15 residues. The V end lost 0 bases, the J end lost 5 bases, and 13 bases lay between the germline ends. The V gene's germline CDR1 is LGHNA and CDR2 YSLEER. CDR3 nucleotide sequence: TGCGCCAGCAGCCAAGACAGGGTGGCCTACGAGACCCAGTACTTC. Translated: CASSQDRVAYETQYF.

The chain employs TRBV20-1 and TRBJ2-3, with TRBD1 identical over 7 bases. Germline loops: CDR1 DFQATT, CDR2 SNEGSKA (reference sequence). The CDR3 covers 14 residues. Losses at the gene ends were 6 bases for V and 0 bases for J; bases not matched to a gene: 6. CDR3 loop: CSAKVQGSTDTQYF. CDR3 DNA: TGCAGTGCCAAAGTACAGGGGAGCACAGATACGCAGTATTTT.

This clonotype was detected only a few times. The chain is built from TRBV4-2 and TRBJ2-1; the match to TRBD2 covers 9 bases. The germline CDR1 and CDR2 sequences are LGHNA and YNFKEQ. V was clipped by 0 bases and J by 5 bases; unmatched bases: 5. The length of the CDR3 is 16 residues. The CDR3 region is CASSQEAGGGHNEQFF. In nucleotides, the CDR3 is TGTGCCAGCAGCCAAGAAGCGGGGGGAGGTCACAATGAGCAGTTCTTC.

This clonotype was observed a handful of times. The DNA for the CDR3 is TGTGCCAGTAGTATCCCCCAAGGGGGGAGAGAGACCCAGTACTTC. Its protein is CASSIPQGGRETQYF. The rearrangement links TRBV19 to TRBJ2-5; D is possibly TRBD1 or TRBD2 (6 bases each). With 3 bases removed from V and 4 bases from J, the gap between germline ends came to 15 bases. This CDR3 has 15 residues. Germline-derived CDR1 and CDR2 are LNHDA and SQIVND (reference sequence).

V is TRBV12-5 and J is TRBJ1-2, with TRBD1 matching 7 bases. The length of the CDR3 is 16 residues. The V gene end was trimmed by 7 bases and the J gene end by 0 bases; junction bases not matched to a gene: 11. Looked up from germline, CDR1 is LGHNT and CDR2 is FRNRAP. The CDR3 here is CASALRTGQTNYGYTF. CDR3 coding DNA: TGTGCTAGTGCCCTCCGGACGGGACAGACTAACTATGGCTACACCTTC.

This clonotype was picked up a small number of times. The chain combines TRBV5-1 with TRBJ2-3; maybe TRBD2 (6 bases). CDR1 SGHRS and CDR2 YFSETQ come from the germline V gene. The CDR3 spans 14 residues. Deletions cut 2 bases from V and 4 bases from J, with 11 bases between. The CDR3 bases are TGCGCCAGCAGCTTAACTAGCTGGGCAGATACGCAGTATTTT. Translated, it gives CASSLTSWADTQYF.

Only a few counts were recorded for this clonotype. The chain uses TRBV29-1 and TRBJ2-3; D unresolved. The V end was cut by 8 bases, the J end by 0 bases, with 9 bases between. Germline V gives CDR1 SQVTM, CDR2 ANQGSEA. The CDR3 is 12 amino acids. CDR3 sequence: CSSRLSTDTQYF. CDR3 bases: TGCAGCTCCCGTTTGAGCACAGATACGCAGTATTTT.

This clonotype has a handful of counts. As DNA, the CDR3 is TGCGCCAGCAGCTTGGCCGGTGGCGGGATTGGCCGAAATGAGCAGTTCTTC. Protein sequence: CASSLAGGGIGRNEQFF. The chain joins TRBV5-1 to TRBJ2-1, with D tentatively TRBD2 (6 bases). Germline lookup yields CDR1 SGHRS and CDR2 YFSETQ. This CDR3 has 17 amino acids. V lost 0 bases and J lost 7, with 20 bases in between.

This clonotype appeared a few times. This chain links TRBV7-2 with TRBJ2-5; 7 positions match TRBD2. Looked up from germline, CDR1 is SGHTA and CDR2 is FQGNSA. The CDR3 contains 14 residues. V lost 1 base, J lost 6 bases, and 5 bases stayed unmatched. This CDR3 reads CASSLESGRKTQYF. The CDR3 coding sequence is TGTGCCAGCAGCTTAGAATCCGGGAGGAAGACCCAGTACTTC.

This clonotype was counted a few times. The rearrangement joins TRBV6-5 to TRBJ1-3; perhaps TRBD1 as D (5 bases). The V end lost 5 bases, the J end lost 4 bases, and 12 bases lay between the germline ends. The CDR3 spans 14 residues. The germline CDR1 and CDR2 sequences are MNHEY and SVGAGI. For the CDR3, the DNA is TGTGCCAGCAGTCTTAGACAGTCCGGAAACACCATATATTTT. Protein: CASSLRQSGNTIYF.

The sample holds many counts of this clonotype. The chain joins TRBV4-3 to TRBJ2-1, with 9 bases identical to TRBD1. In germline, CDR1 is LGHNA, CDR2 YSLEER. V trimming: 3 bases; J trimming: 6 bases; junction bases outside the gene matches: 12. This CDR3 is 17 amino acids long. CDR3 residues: CASSHSFPGQGVNEQFF. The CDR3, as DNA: TGCGCCAGCAGCCACTCCTTCCCGGGACAGGGCGTCAATGAGCAGTTCTTC.

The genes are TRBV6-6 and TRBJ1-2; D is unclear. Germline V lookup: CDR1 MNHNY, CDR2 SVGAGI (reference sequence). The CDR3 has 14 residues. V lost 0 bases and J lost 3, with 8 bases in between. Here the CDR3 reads CASSYSNGYYGYTF. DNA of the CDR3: TGTGCCAGCAGTTACTCTAACGGATACTATGGCTACACCTTC.

CDR3 region: CASSEQSLVDTEAFF. The CDR3 nucleotides read TGTGCCAGCAGCGAACAGAGTCTGGTAGACACTGAAGCTTTCTTT. The rearrangement links TRBV11-2 to TRBJ1-1; D is undetermined. The CDR3 covers 15 residues. Trimming shortened V by 5 bases and J by 3 bases, and 16 bases separated the two germline ends. From germline, CDR1 is SGHAT and CDR2 FQNNGV.

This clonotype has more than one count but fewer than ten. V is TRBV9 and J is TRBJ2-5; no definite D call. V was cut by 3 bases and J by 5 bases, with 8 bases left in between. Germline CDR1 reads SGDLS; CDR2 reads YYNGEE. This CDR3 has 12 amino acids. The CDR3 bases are TGTGCCAGCAGCGCAGAACCGGAGACCCAGTACTTC. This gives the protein CASSAEPETQYF. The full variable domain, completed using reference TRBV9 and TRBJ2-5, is DSGVTQTPKHLITATGQRVTLRCSPRSGDLSVYWYQQSLDQGLQFLIQYYNGEERAKGNILERFSAQQFPDLHSELNLSSLELGDSALYFCASSAEPETQYFGPGTRLLVL.

The CDR3 is CASSPRINHPNTGELFF. The CDR3 DNA reads TGTGCCAGCAGTCCCAGGATCAATCACCCCAACACCGGGGAGCTGTTTTTT. This chain links TRBV6-2 or TRBV6-3 with TRBJ2-2, with no clear D. The CDR3 covers 17 residues. Trimming took 5 bases from V and 2 from J, leaving 18 bases between them. The V gene's germline CDR1 is MNHEY and CDR2 SVGEGT.